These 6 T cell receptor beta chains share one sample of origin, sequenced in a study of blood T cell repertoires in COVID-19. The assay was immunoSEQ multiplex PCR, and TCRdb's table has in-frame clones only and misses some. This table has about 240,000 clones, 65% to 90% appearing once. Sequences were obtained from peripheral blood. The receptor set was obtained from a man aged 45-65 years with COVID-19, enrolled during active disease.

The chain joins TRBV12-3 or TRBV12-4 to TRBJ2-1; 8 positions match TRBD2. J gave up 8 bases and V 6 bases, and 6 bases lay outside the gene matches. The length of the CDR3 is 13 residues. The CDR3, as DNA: TGTGCCAGCAGCACATCGGGGGGGCATGAGCAGTTCTTC. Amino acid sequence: CASSTSGGHEQFF.

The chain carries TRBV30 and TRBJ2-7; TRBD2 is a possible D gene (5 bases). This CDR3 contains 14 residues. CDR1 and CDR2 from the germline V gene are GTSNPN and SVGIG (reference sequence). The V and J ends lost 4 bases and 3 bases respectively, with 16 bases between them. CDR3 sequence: CAWTRGSGLYEQYF. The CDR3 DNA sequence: TGTGCCTGGACCAGAGGGAGCGGACTCTACGAGCAGTACTTC. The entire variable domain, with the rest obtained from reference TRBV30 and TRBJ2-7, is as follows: SQTIHQWPATLVQPVGSPLSLECTVEGTSNPNLYWYRQAAGRGLQLLFYSVGIGQISSEVPQNLSASRPQDRQFILSSKKLLLSDSGFYLCAWTRGSGLYEQYFGPGTRLTVT.

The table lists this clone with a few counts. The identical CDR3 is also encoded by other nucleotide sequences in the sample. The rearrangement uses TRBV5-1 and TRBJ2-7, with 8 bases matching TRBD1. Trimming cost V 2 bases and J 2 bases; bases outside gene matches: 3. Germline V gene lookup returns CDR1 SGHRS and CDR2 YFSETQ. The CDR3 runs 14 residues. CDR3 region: CASSLGQGAYEQYF. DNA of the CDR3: TGCGCCAGCAGCTTAGGACAGGGAGCCTACGAGCAGTACTTC.

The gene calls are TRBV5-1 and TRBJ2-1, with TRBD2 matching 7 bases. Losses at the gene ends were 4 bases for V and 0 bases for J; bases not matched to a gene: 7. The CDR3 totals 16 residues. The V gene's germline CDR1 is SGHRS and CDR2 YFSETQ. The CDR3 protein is CASSAGGSSSYNEQFF. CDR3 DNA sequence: TGCGCCAGCAGCGCCGGGGGGAGCAGCTCCTACAATGAGCAGTTCTTC.

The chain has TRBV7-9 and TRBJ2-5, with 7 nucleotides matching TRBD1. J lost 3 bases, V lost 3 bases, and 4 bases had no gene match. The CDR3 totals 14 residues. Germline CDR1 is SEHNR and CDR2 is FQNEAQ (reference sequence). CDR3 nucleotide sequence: TGTGCCAGCAGCTTGCTAGGGGGCAAAGAGACCCAGTACTTC. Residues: CASSLLGGKETQYF.

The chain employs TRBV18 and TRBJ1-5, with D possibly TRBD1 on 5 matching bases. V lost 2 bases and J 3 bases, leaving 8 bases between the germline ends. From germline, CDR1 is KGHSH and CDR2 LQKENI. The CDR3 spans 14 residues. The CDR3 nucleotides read TGTGCCAGCTCACCATCAGGGCTCAATCAGCCCCAGCATTTT. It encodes CASSPSGLNQPQHF.